This T cell receptor (beta chain) was identified in a study of blood T cell repertoires in COVID-19. The CDR3 runs to 13 residues. Germline values: CDR1 SGDLS, CDR2 YYNGEE. V shed 6 bases, J shed 2 bases, and the junction held 1 base outside the gene matches. TCRdb's copy holds only in-frame clones and misses some; the assay was immunoSEQ multiplex PCR. The table lists approximately 250,000 clones, approximately 86% of them singletons. Sequencing used PBMCs or T cells enriched from blood (not recorded which). This sequence originates from a woman under 40 who had recovered from COVID-19. The genes are TRBV9 and TRBJ2-2; 7 bases align to TRBD2. In DNA, the CDR3 is TGTGCCAGCACGGGGGGTAACACCGGGGAGCTGTTTTTT. This translates into CASTGGNTGELFF.